This TCR beta chain was sequenced in a study of T cell repertoires in ileal Crohn's disease. Whole-study results and caveats: Active smokers at surgery had more clonal expansions than non-smokers.

Surgical specimens yielded lamina propria lymphocytes, which were density-gradient separated and then sorted. Germline V gene data show CDR1 as MNHNS and CDR2 as SASEGT. Trimming cost V 7 bases and J 3 bases; bases outside gene matches: 5. This CDR3 contains 13 residues. Repertoires were generated with immunoSEQ multiplex PCR, while TCRdb's copy carries only in-frame clones and drops some. The table has about 2,700 clones, less than 95% seen once; the top ten hold about 2%. Remarks on this clone: Its cognate antigen is unknown.

The receptor was derived from an adult with Crohn's disease. Specimen: CD4+ T cells sorted from the ileum. The chain couples TRBV6-1 to TRBJ2-7; 8 nucleotides align to TRBD1. This CDR3 is CASIRDRIYEQYF. As DNA, the CDR3 is TGTGCCAGCATCCGGGACAGGATCTACGAGCAGTACTTC.